This T cell receptor beta chain was captured in a study of molecular identifiers for immune sequencing clone quantification. General study points: Clones of above 20 RNA copies carried over 97% of effector molecules; in naive cells they carried under 1%.

Germline values: CDR1 SGHRS, CDR2 YFSETQ. The CDR3 covers 15 residues. V gave up 0 bases and J gave up 1 base; unmatched junction bases: 3. Many counts were recorded for this clonotype. The antigen is undetermined. Each CDR3 protein gets one entry after TCRdb re-called the PCR reads with MiXCR. The data show about half a million distinct CDR3 sequences, 25% seen once. The source material was naive CD8+ T cells from blood, with Jurkat cell RNA spiked in. Subset of the sample: FACS-sorted CD8+CD4-CCR7+CD45RA+ naive T cells. The genes are TRBV5-1 and TRBJ2-5; 7 bases map to TRBD1. The source of this sequence is a human donor in good health. Some libraries in this study had Jurkat cell RNA spiked in. The CDR3 DNA is TGCGCCAGCAGCTTGGGGGACAGTATCCAAGAGACCCAGTACTTC. Translation gives CASSLGDSIQETQYF.